This is a list of T cell receptor beta chains from one sample in a study of blood T cell repertoires in COVID-19. Clones were read by immunoSEQ multiplex PCR, and TCRdb kept only the in-frame ones, dropping some. The data contain about 160,000 clones, about 86% of them singletons. The specimen sequenced was peripheral blood. These receptors all come from a man between 70 and 80 years old with acute or convalescent COVID-19. Each CDR3 is given with its conserved first and last residue. D genes are given only for firm matches. Size is omitted from some rows. Given values are once, few, many or a class for expanded clones.

clone size: few
J gene: TRBJ1-2
D gene: NA
V gene: TRBV7-3
CDR3 protein: CASSLQGGYGYTF
CDR3 DNA: TGTGCCAGCAGCTTACAGGGTGGCTATGGCTACACCTTC

clone size: NA
J gene: TRBJ1-4
D gene: TRBD1
V gene: TRBV19
CDR3 protein: CASSFGGQGSEKLFF
CDR3 DNA: TGTGCCAGTAGTTTCGGCGGACAGGGCTCTGAAAAACTGTTTTTT

clone size: once
J gene: TRBJ1-1
D gene: NA
V gene: TRBV25-1
CDR3 protein: CASSECRNRTEAFF
CDR3 DNA: TGTGCCAGCAGTGAGTGTAGAAATAGAACTGAAGCTTTCTTT

clone size: NA
J gene: TRBJ1-6
D gene: NA
V gene: TRBV7-9
CDR3 protein: CASSLDRVALHF
CDR3 DNA: TGTGCCAGCAGCTTAGACAGGGTGGCCCTCCACTTT

clone size: NA
J gene: TRBJ2-2
D gene: TRBD2
V gene: TRBV9
CDR3 protein: CASSVALAGGGELFF
CDR3 DNA: TGTGCCAGCAGCGTAGCACTAGCGGGAGGCGGGGAGCTGTTTTTT

clone size: NA
J gene: TRBJ1-2
D gene: NA
V gene: TRBV3-1/TRBV3-2
CDR3 protein: CASSRGYSNYGYTF
CDR3 DNA: TGTGCCAGCAGCAGGGGGTACTCAAACTATGGCTACACCTTC

clone size: NA
J gene: TRBJ2-2
D gene: TRBD1
V gene: TRBV27
CDR3 protein: CASSLYGTVNTGELFF
CDR3 DNA: TGTGCCAGCAGTTTATATGGGACAGTGAACACCGGGGAGCTGTTTTTT

clone size: NA
J gene: TRBJ2-3
D gene: TRBD1
V gene: TRBV5-1
CDR3 protein: CASSTRPTGAGDTQYF
CDR3 DNA: TGCGCCAGCAGCACAAGACCGACAGGGGCTGGAGATACGCAGTATTTT

clone size: NA
J gene: TRBJ1-4
D gene: NA
V gene: TRBV27
CDR3 protein: CASSLRSRTATNEKLFF
CDR3 DNA: TGTGCCAGCAGTTTAAGGTCCCGGACAGCAACTAATGAAAAACTGTTTTTT

clone size: NA
J gene: TRBJ2-5
D gene: TRBD2
V gene: TRBV24-1
CDR3 protein: CATSDPGREATQYF
CDR3 DNA: TGTGCCACCAGTGACCCAGGGCGGGAGGCGACCCAGTACTTC

clone size: few
J gene: TRBJ1-6
D gene: TRBD1
V gene: TRBV7-2
CDR3 protein: CASSLEGQGFNSPLHF
CDR3 DNA: TGTGCCAGCAGCTTAGAGGGACAGGGGTTTAATTCACCCCTCCACTTT

clone size: few
J gene: TRBJ1-1
D gene: NA
V gene: TRBV7-2
CDR3 protein: CASSLVDMNTEAFF
CDR3 DNA: TGTGCCAGCAGCTTAGTTGACATGAACACTGAAGCTTTCTTT

clone size: NA
J gene: TRBJ2-7
D gene: NA
V gene: TRBV5-4
CDR3 protein: CASSRTGTPTYEQYF
CDR3 DNA: TGTGCCAGCAGCAGAACCGGGACACCGACCTACGAGCAGTACTTC

clone size: NA
J gene: TRBJ1-5
D gene: NA
V gene: TRBV27
CDR3 protein: CASSPATGTFQPQHF
CDR3 DNA: TGTGCCAGCAGTCCAGCGACGGGTACGTTTCAGCCCCAGCATTTT

clone size: NA
J gene: TRBJ2-7
D gene: TRBD1
V gene: TRBV5-4
CDR3 protein: CASSLWTGPEQYF
CDR3 DNA: TGTGCCAGCAGCTTGTGGACAGGGCCCGAGCAGTACTTC

clone size: few
J gene: TRBJ1-1
D gene: TRBD1
V gene: TRBV5-1
CDR3 protein: CASSGQGRTEAFF
CDR3 DNA: TGCGCCAGCAGCGGACAGGGGCGGACTGAAGCTTTCTTT

clone size: NA
J gene: TRBJ2-7
D gene: NA
V gene: TRBV18
CDR3 protein: CASSQVSQGSYEQYF
CDR3 DNA: TGTGCCAGCTCACAGGTCAGTCAGGGGTCCTACGAGCAGTACTTC

clone size: NA
J gene: TRBJ1-5
D gene: TRBD1
V gene: TRBV29-1
CDR3 protein: CSAGTGGNQPQHF
CDR3 DNA: TGCAGCGCCGGGACAGGGGGAAATCAGCCCCAGCATTTT

clone size: NA
J gene: TRBJ2-3
D gene: TRBD1
V gene: TRBV28
CDR3 protein: CASRDRGTDTQYF
CDR3 DNA: TGTGCCAGCAGGGACAGGGGCACAGATACGCAGTATTTT

clone size: NA
J gene: TRBJ2-1
D gene: NA
V gene: TRBV9
CDR3 protein: CASSVAGFSYNEQFF
CDR3 DNA: TGTGCCAGCAGCGTAGCGGGATTCTCCTACAATGAGCAGTTCTTC

clone size: NA
J gene: TRBJ1-5
D gene: NA
V gene: TRBV4-1
CDR3 protein: CASSQLTGRRVNQPQHF
CDR3 DNA: TGCGCCAGCAGCCAATTGACAGGAAGAAGGGTCAATCAGCCCCAGCATTTT

clone size: NA
J gene: TRBJ1-6
D gene: TRBD1
V gene: TRBV6-6
CDR3 protein: CASSQRAGGLLYNSPLHF
CDR3 DNA: TGTGCCAGCAGTCAAAGGGCAGGGGGCCTTTTGTATAATTCACCCCTCCACTTT

clone size: NA
J gene: TRBJ2-3
D gene: NA
V gene: TRBV6-2/TRBV6-3
CDR3 protein: CASSYGLPQYF
CDR3 DNA: TGTGCCAGCAGTTACGGTCTACCTCAGTATTTT

clone size: NA
J gene: TRBJ2-7
D gene: TRBD1
V gene: TRBV11-1
CDR3 protein: CASSSDRVYEQYF
CDR3 DNA: TGTGCCAGCAGCAGCGACAGGGTGTACGAGCAGTACTTC

clone size: once
J gene: TRBJ2-5
D gene: TRBD1
V gene: TRBV6-2/TRBV6-3
CDR3 protein: CASSFPRGQGQETQYF
CDR3 DNA: TGTGCCAGCAGCTTCCCCCGAGGACAGGGGCAAGAGACCCAGTACTTC

clone size: few
J gene: TRBJ1-3
D gene: NA
V gene: TRBV6-6
CDR3 protein: CASSYFFSGNTIYF
CDR3 DNA: TGTGCCAGCAGTTACTTCTTCTCTGGAAACACCATATATTTT

clone size: NA
J gene: TRBJ2-2
D gene: TRBD2
V gene: TRBV27
CDR3 protein: CASRDAFAGGDTGELFF
CDR3 DNA: TGTGCCAGCAGGGATGCCTTTGCGGGAGGGGACACCGGGGAGCTGTTTTTT

clone size: once
J gene: TRBJ2-7
D gene: TRBD2
V gene: TRBV7-2
CDR3 protein: CASSPQRGNSYEQYF
CDR3 DNA: TGTGCCAGCAGCCCTCAGCGGGGGAACTCCTACGAGCAGTACTTC

clone size: NA
J gene: TRBJ2-3
D gene: NA
V gene: TRBV5-4
CDR3 protein: CASSPDSGRDTQYF
CDR3 DNA: TGTGCCAGCAGCCCCGACAGTGGAAGAGATACGCAGTATTTT

clone size: NA
J gene: TRBJ2-7
D gene: TRBD2
V gene: TRBV11-1
CDR3 protein: CASSLRLAGTYEQYF
CDR3 DNA: TGTGCCAGCAGCCTAAGACTAGCGGGTACCTACGAGCAGTACTTC

clone size: NA
J gene: TRBJ1-1
D gene: TRBD1
V gene: TRBV5-1
CDR3 protein: CASSYSGTGTNTEAFF
CDR3 DNA: TGCGCCAGCAGCTACTCCGGGACAGGCACGAACACTGAAGCTTTCTTT

clone size: NA
J gene: TRBJ2-2
D gene: TRBD2
V gene: TRBV19
CDR3 protein: CASSIGLAGLPNTGELFF
CDR3 DNA: TGTGCCAGTAGTATCGGACTAGCGGGCCTTCCGAACACCGGGGAGCTGTTTTTT

clone size: NA
J gene: TRBJ1-2
D gene: NA
V gene: TRBV12-3/TRBV12-4
CDR3 protein: CASSPASGDGYTF
CDR3 DNA: TGTGCCAGCAGTCCAGCGAGCGGGGATGGCTACACCTTC

clone size: once
J gene: TRBJ2-1
D gene: NA
V gene: TRBV7-9
CDR3 protein: CASNREVGEQFF
CDR3 DNA: TGTGCCAGCAACCGGGAAGTGGGTGAGCAGTTCTTC

clone size: NA
J gene: TRBJ2-7
D gene: NA
V gene: TRBV21-1
CDR3 protein: CASSTGTGGYEQYF
CDR3 DNA: TGTGCCAGCAGCACCGGGACAGGGGGCTACGAGCAGTACTTC

clone size: NA
J gene: TRBJ2-7
D gene: NA
V gene: TRBV7-2
CDR3 protein: CASSSFSYEQYF
CDR3 DNA: TGTGCCAGCAGCTCCTTCTCCTACGAGCAGTACTTC

clone size: NA
J gene: TRBJ1-4
D gene: TRBD1
V gene: TRBV7-9
CDR3 protein: CASSLAGGNEKLFF
CDR3 DNA: TGTGCCAGCAGCTTGGCAGGGGGGAATGAAAAACTGTTTTTT

clone size: few
J gene: TRBJ2-2
D gene: TRBD1
V gene: TRBV6-5
CDR3 protein: CASSLRTGDDRELFF
CDR3 DNA: TGTGCCAGCAGTCTAAGGACAGGGGACGATCGGGAGCTGTTTTTT

clone size: NA
J gene: TRBJ2-3
D gene: TRBD2
V gene: TRBV10-3
CDR3 protein: CAISERSSGRLSTDTQYF
CDR3 DNA: TGTGCCATCAGTGAAAGGTCTAGCGGGAGGCTCAGCACAGATACGCAGTATTTT